This T cell receptor (beta chain) was retrieved from a study of blood T cell repertoires in COVID-19. Per germline, CDR1 LNHDA and CDR2 SQIVND (reference sequence). There are 14 residues in the CDR3. The V and J ends lost 3 bases and 5 bases, in that order; junction bases with no gene match: 4. In the authors' workflow: Nucleated cell counts were estimated from reference gene primer amplification. Clones were sequenced by immunoSEQ multiplex PCR, and TCRdb holds only the in-frame ones, with some missing. The DNA gave D and trimming, while V, J and clone size come from that table. This table holds a few hundred thousand clones, about 91% found once. The study counted Cohort 3 donors as recovered given two negative PCRs, clearance, or symptom resolution.

Material for sequencing was PBMCs or T cells enriched from blood (not recorded which). This clonotype was obtained from a woman in her thirties or forties who had recovered from COVID-19. This rearrangement joins TRBV19 to TRBJ2-7; 10 bases are a match to TRBD1. The CDR3, as DNA: TGTGCCAGTAGTATCGGGACAGGGGACCACGAGCAGTACTTC. This sequence encodes CASSIGTGDHEQYF.